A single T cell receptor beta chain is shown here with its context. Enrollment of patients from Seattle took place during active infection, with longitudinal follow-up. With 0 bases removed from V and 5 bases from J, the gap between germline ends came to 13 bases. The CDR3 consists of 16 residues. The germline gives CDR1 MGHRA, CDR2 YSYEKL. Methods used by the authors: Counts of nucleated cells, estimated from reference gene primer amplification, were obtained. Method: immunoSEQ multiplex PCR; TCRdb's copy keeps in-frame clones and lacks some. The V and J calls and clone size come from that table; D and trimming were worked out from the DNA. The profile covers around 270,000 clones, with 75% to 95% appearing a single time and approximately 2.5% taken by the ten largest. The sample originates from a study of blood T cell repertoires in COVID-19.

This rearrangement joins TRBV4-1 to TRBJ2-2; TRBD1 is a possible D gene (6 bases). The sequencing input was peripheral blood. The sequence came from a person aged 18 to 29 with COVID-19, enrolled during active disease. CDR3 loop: CASSQDVRGKTGELFF. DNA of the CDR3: TGCGCCAGCAGCCAAGACGTGAGGGGGAAAACCGGGGAGCTGTTTTTT.